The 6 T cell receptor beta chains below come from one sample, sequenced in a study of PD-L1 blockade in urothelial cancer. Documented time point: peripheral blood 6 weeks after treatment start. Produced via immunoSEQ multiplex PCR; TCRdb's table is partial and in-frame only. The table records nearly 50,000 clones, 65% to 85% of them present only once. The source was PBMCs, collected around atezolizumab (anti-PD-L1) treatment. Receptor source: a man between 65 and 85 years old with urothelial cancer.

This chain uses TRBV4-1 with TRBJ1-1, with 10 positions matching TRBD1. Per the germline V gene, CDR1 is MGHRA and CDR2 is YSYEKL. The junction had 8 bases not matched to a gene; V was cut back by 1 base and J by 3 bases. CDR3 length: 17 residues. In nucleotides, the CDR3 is TGCGCCAGCAGCCAAGCGGGACAGGGGTTAGCGTACACTGAAGCTTTCTTT. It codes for CASSQAGQGLAYTEAFF.

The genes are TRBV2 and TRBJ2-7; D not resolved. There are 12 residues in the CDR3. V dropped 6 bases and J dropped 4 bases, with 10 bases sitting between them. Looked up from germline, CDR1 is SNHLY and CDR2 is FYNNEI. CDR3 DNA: TGTGCCAGCAGAGAAATCCGGTACGAGCAGTACTTC. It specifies CASREIRYEQYF.

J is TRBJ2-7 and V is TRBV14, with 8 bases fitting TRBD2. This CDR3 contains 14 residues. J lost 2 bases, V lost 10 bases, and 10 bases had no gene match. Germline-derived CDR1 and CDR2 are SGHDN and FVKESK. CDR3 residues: CATSRTSNPYEQYF. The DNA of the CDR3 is TGTGCCACCTCGCGGACTAGCAATCCCTACGAGCAGTACTTC. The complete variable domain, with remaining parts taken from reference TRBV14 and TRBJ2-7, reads EAGVTQFPSHSVIEKGQTVTLRCDPISGHDNLYWYRRVMGKEIKFLLHFVKESKQDESGMPNNRFLAERTGGTYSTLKVQPAELEDSGVYFCATSRTSNPYEQYFGPGTRLTVT.

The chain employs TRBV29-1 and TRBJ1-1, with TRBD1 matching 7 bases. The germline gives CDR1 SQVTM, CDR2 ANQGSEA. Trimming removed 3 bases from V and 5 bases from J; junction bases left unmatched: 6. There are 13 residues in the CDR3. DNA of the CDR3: TGCAGCGTTGAGAAGGGGGCGAGGACTGAAGCTTTCTTT. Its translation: CSVEKGARTEAFF.

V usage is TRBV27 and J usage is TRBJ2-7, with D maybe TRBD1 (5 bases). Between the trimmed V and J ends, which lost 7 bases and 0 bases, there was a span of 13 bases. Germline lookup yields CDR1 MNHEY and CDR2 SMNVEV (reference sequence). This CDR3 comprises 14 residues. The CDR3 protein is CASKTGPNSYEQYF. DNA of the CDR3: TGTGCCAGCAAAACAGGTCCGAACTCCTACGAGCAGTACTTC.

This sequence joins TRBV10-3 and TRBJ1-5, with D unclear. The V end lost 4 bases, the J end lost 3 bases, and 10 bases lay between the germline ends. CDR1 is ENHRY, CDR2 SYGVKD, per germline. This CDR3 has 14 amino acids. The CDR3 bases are TGTGCCATCAGTGTAGCACGGGACAATCAGCCCCAGCATTTT. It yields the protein CAISVARDNQPQHF.